A single sample gave rise to the 11 T cell receptor beta chains below, sequenced in a study of shared clonotypes between healthy human individuals. Data came from immunoSEQ multiplex PCR; TCRdb stores just in-frame clones and leaves some out. The table includes 2 million to 2.5 million clones, approximately 94% detected once. Sequencing used naive CD4+ T cells sorted from blood. Subset of the sample: CD45RA+ positively selected. These receptors were taken from a man aged 18 to 29 in good health.

The V and J genes are TRBV12-5 and TRBJ2-1; 9 bases line up with TRBD2. V dropped 2 bases and J dropped 4; count of bases not matched to a gene: 3. The CDR3 loop spans 15 amino acids. Germline V gives CDR1 LGHNT, CDR2 FRNRAP. CDR3 DNA sequence: TGTGCTAGTGGTTTGAGGCTAGCGGGATACAATGAGCAGTTCTTC. Translated: CASGLRLAGYNEQFF.

The genes are TRBV21-1 and TRBJ2-7; TRBD2, the D gene given by the table, was not confirmed from the DNA. TRBV21-1 is a known pseudogene. The CDR3 sequence is 16 residues long. DNA for the CDR3: TGTGCCAGCAGCAACTGGCGCTGGCTAGGTGGTAACGAGCAGTACTTC. This sequence encodes CASSNWRWLGGNEQYF.

The chain is built from TRBV5-6 and TRBJ1-1; D ambiguous. CDR1 and CDR2 from the germline V gene are SGHDT and YYEEEE. Trimming took 7 bases from V and 3 from J, leaving 16 bases between them. The CDR3 is made up of 14 amino acids. The CDR3 DNA reads TGTGCCAGCGGGCACAGAGGGCTGGACACTGAAGCTTTCTTT. This gives the protein CASGHRGLDTEAFF.

The chain is built from TRBV10-3 and TRBJ1-5; D is perhaps TRBD1 (6 bases). The germline V gene encodes CDR1 ENHRY and CDR2 SYGVKD. The CDR3 has 13 residues. V was shortened by 3 bases and J by 6 bases, with 9 bases between the two germline ends. This CDR3 reads CAISDPGAQPQHF. As DNA, the CDR3 is TGTGCCATCAGTGACCCGGGGGCTCAGCCCCAGCATTTT.

The chain uses TRBV28 and TRBJ1-2; D not certain. V was cut by 8 bases and J by 0 bases, with 13 bases left in between. CDR1 MDHEN and CDR2 SYDVKM come from the germline V gene. The CDR3 spans 14 residues. The CDR3 sequence is CASLRPPANYGYTF. In DNA form, the CDR3 reads TGTGCCAGCTTACGTCCGCCAGCTAACTATGGCTACACCTTC.

The chain is built from TRBV19 and TRBJ2-5; possible D gene TRBD1, 6 bases. The CDR3 consists of 14 residues. The ends were cut back, 6 bases at V and 0 bases at J, with 11 bases in the middle. The germline CDR1 and CDR2 sequences are LNHDA and SQIVND (reference sequence). CDR3 nucleotides: TGTGCCAGTAGCACGACAGGTTACCAAGAGACCCAGTACTTC. Residues: CASSTTGYQETQYF.

This clone was recorded only once. The sample has other DNA sequences that encode this CDR3 too. V gene TRBV5-1 combines with J gene TRBJ1-1; D gene ambiguous. Between the trimmed V and J ends, which lost 5 bases and 0 bases, there was a span of 11 bases. The CDR3 runs to 14 residues. The V gene's germline CDR1 is SGHRS and CDR2 YFSETQ. The chain's CDR3 is CASSLDGMNTEAFF. Here the CDR3 DNA reads TGCGCCAGCAGTTTAGACGGGATGAACACTGAAGCTTTCTTT.

This clone has more than one count but fewer than ten. The chain joins TRBV19 to TRBJ1-5; D remains ambiguous. The germline V and J ends were trimmed by 1 base and 6 bases, with 7 bases remaining between them. The CDR3 extends over 13 amino acids. Germline V gives CDR1 LNHDA, CDR2 SQIVND (reference sequence). The DNA of the CDR3 is TGTGCCAGTAGTATAGGGGGTATTCAGCCCCAGCATTTT. It codes for CASSIGGIQPQHF.

This chain joins TRBV4-3 and TRBJ2-1; D is unclear. Germline values: CDR1 LGHNA, CDR2 YSLEER. V dropped 0 bases and J dropped 10 bases, with 10 bases sitting between them. The CDR3 loop spans 13 amino acids. DNA of the CDR3: TGCGCCAGCAGCCAAGAACTGTGGCGGGAGCAGTTCTTC. Translation: CASSQELWREQFF.

The genes are TRBV10-3 and TRBJ2-1; D not certain. This CDR3 has 14 amino acids. Trimming shortened V by 6 bases and J by 9 bases, and 18 bases separated the two germline ends. The germline CDR1 and CDR2 sequences are ENHRY and SYGVKD. This CDR3 reads CAIRAGRDGAEQFF. CDR3 nucleotide sequence: TGTGCCATCAGGGCCGGCCGCGACGGAGCTGAGCAGTTCTTC.

The chain joins TRBV4-1 to TRBJ2-7; unclear D gene. The CDR3 sequence is 15 residues long. The V gene lost 4 bases and the J gene lost 0 bases, with 13 bases spanning the gap. The V gene's germline CDR1 is MGHRA and CDR2 YSYEKL. This chain's CDR3 is CASSPRPLSSYEQYF. As DNA, the CDR3 is TGCGCCAGCAGCCCCCGACCCCTTAGCTCCTACGAGCAGTACTTC.